Reported below is one T cell receptor (beta chain). Assay: immunoSEQ multiplex PCR; the TCRdb copy retains only in-frame clones and omits some. The profile shows 9,000 to 10,000 clones, around 85% of them singletons. Time point denoted: pre-treatment baseline. Response was assessed by RECIST 1.1 at 12 weeks, except a couple of rapid progressors. Patients with prior systemic cancer treatment, concomitant immunosuppressants, or other active malignancies were excluded. This specimen belongs to a study of blood T cell dynamics during melanoma immunotherapy. Study background: First-line therapy was either pembrolizumab or nivolumab with ipilimumab for metastatic melanoma.

Specimen: blood, collected from a patient treated with checkpoint blockade. This clonotype originated in a human donor with melanoma.

The chain's CDR3 is CASRTGTGGSYEQYF. CDR3 in DNA: TGTGCCAGCAGAACCGGGACAGGGGGGTCCTACGAGCAGTACTTC. The chain uses TRBV5-4 and TRBJ2-7; 11 bases are a match to TRBD1. Germline trimming cut 5 bases from V and 1 base from J; bases unmatched to any gene: 5. CDR1 SGHNT and CDR2 YYREEE come from the germline V gene (reference sequence). CDR3 size: 15 residues.